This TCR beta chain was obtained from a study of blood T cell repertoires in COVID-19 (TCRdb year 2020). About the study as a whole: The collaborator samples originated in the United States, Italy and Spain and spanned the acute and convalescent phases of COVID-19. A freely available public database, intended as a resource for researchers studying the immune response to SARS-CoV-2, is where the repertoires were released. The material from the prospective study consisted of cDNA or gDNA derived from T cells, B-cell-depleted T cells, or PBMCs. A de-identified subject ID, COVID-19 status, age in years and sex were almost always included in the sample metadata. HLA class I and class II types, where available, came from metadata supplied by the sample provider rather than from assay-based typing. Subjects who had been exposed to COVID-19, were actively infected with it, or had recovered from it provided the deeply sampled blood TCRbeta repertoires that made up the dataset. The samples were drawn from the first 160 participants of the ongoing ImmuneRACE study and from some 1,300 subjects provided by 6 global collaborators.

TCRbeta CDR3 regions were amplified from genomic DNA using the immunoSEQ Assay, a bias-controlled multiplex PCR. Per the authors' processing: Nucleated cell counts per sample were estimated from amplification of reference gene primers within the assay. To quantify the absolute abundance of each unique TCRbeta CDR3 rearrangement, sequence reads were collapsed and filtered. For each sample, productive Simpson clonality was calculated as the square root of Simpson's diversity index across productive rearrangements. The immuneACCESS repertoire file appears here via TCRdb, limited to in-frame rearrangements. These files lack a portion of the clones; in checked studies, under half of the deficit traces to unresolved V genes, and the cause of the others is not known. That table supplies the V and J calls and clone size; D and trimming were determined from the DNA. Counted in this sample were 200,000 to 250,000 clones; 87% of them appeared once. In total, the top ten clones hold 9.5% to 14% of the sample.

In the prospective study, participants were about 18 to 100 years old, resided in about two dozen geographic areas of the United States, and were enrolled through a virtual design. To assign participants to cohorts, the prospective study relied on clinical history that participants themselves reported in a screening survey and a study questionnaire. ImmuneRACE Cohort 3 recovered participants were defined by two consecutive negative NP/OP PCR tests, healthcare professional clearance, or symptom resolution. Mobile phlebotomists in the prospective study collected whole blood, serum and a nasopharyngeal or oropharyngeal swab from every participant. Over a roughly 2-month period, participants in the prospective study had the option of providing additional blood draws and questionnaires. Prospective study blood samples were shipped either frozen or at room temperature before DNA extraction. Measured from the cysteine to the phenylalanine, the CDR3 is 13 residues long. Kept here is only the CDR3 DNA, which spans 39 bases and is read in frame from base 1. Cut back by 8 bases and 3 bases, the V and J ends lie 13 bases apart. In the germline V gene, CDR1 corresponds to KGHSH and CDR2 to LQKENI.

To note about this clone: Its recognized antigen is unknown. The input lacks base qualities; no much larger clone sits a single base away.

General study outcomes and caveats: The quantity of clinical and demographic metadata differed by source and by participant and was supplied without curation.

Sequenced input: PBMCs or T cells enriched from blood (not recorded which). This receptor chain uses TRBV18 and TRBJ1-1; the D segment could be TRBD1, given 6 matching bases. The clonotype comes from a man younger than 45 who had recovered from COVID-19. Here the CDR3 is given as CASASGEYTEAFF. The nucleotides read TGTGCCAGCGCCTCAGGGGAGTACACTGAAGCTTTCTTT. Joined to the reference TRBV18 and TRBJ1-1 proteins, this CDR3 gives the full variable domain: NAGVMQNPRHLVRRRGQEARLRCSPMKGHSHVYWYRQLPEEGLKFMVYLQKENIIDESGMPKERFSAEFPKEGPSILRIQQVVRGDSAAYFCASASGEYTEAFFGQGTRLTVV.